A selection of T cell receptor beta chains follows, all from one sample in a study of T-cell memory formation after mild COVID-19. TCRdb recomputed calls from the 5' RACE reads with MiXCR, one row per CDR3 protein. This table holds under 450,000 distinct CDR3 sequences, 20% to 25% found once. Sequencing input: PBMCs or a T cell subset sorted from them (not recorded which). The receptors derive from an adult woman who had mild COVID-19 (a few samples of this study predate the infection). Cell type and time point are not known. The CDR3 runs from the conserved cysteine through the conserved F or W. D genes are given only for firm matches. Some rows have no size entry. The others give once, few or many, or a class for an expanded clone.

size	V	J	D	CDR3	DNA
few	TRBV7-9	TRBJ2-3	TRBD1	CASSLRTGADTQYF	TGTGCCAGCAGCTTAAGGACAGGGGCAGATACGCAGTATTTT
few	TRBV7-8	TRBJ2-4	-	CASRRGAGNIQYF	TGTGCCAGCAGAAGGGGGGCAGGAAACATTCAGTACTTC
many	TRBV5-6	TRBJ2-7	TRBD2	CASSLDGSGVSWNEQYF	TGTGCCAGCAGCTTGGATGGTAGCGGGGTGTCGTGGAACGAGCAGTACTTC
-	TRBV7-2	TRBJ2-7	-	CASSSLYRSYEQYF	TGTGCCAGCAGCTCACTCTACAGGAGCTACGAGCAGTACTTC
-	TRBV12-3/TRBV12-4	TRBJ2-1	TRBD2	CASSGPGLAGEEQFF	TGTGCCAGCAGTGGTCCGGGACTAGCGGGAGAGGAGCAGTTCTTC
-	TRBV11-2	TRBJ1-2	-	CASSLVFGPTYGYTF	TGTGCCAGCAGCTTAGTGTTTGGGCCAACCTATGGCTACACCTTC
few	TRBV4-1	TRBJ2-7	-	CASSQGWGSDDEQYF	TGCGCCAGCAGCCAAGGATGGGGGTCGGACGACGAGCAGTACTTC
many	TRBV12-3/TRBV12-4	TRBJ2-1	-	CASSFSNEQFF	TGTGCCAGCAGCTTTAGCAATGAGCAGTTCTTC
few	TRBV5-1	TRBJ2-7	TRBD1	CASSWQQGGEQYF	TGCGCCAGCAGCTGGCAACAGGGGGGCGAGCAGTACTTC
-	TRBV20-1	TRBJ1-1	-	CSASRTDPEAFF	TGCAGTGCTTCCCGGACAGACCCTGAAGCTTTCTTT
-	TRBV7-2	TRBJ2-3	-	CASSLGGSGTDTQYF	TGTGCCAGCAGCTTAGGGGGCAGCGGCACAGATACGCAGTATTTT
-	TRBV27	TRBJ2-1	-	CASSTTSRLSYNEQFF	TGTGCCAGCAGTACGACATCGAGGCTATCCTACAATGAGCAGTTCTTC
few	TRBV4-2	TRBJ2-2	TRBD1	CASSQEKVRGRNTGELFF	TGTGCCAGCAGCCAAGAAAAGGTTAGGGGGCGGAACACCGGGGAGCTGTTTTTT
few	TRBV7-6	TRBJ2-1	TRBD1	CASSLPQGDGEQFF	TGTGCCAGCAGCCTACCCCAGGGGGACGGTGAGCAGTTCTTC
-	TRBV5-5	TRBJ2-2	TRBD1	CASSPDRVHTGELFF	TGTGCCAGCAGCCCGGACAGGGTCCACACCGGGGAGCTGTTTTTT
-	TRBV4-3	TRBJ2-2	-	CASSRKDGNTGELFF	TGCGCCAGCAGCCGGAAAGACGGAAACACCGGGGAGCTGTTTTTT
few	TRBV10-3	TRBJ2-5	TRBD1	CAIAGGQGAKETQYF	TGTGCCATCGCGGGAGGACAGGGGGCGAAAGAGACCCAGTACTTC
few	TRBV6-4	TRBJ2-3	-	CASSEFLGDTQYF	TGTGCCAGCAGTGAATTCCTGGGGGATACGCAGTATTTT
few	TRBV20-1	TRBJ2-3	-	CSANGPYTDTQYF	TGCAGTGCTAACGGACCCTACACAGATACGCAGTATTTT
few	TRBV6-5	TRBJ1-2	-	CASSYGRYYGYTF	TGTGCCAGCAGTTACGGCCGGTACTATGGCTACACCTTC
few	TRBV12-3/TRBV12-4	TRBJ2-1	-	CASSSAWAGNEQFF	TGTGCCAGCAGTTCAGCTTGGGCGGGAAATGAGCAGTTCTTC
-	TRBV15	TRBJ2-7	TRBD2	CATSREIAGDPYEQYF	TGTGCCACCAGCAGAGAGATAGCGGGAGACCCATACGAGCAGTACTTC
-	TRBV9	TRBJ1-3	TRBD1	CASTEQGRGNTIYF	TGTGCCAGCACGGAACAGGGGCGCGGAAACACCATATATTTT
-	TRBV12-3/TRBV12-4	TRBJ2-1	-	CASSFAAGSLAEQFF	TGTGCCAGCAGTTTTGCGGCAGGGAGCCTCGCTGAGCAGTTCTTC
few	TRBV7-9	TRBJ2-4	TRBD1	CASSIGQGNIQYF	TGTGCCAGCAGCATCGGACAGGGAAACATTCAGTACTTC
few	TRBV12-3/TRBV12-4	TRBJ2-1	TRBD2	CASILAGGPGNEQFF	TGTGCCAGCATCCTAGCGGGAGGGCCAGGGAATGAGCAGTTCTTC
few	TRBV20-1	TRBJ1-2	-	CSARDLGGGWYGYTF	TGCAGTGCTAGAGATCTTGGGGGCGGGTGGTATGGCTACACCTTC
few	TRBV11-2	TRBJ2-3	TRBD1	CASSLELGTGGARDTQYF	TGTGCCAGCAGCTTAGAGTTAGGGACAGGGGGCGCGAGGGATACGCAGTATTTT
few	TRBV12-3/TRBV12-4	TRBJ2-5	-	CASSSFGGASERGETQYF	TGTGCCAGCAGCTCGTTTGGCGGGGCATCTGAGAGAGGGGAGACCCAGTACTTC
-	TRBV30	TRBJ2-2	-	CARGPANTGELFF	TGTGCCCGGGGACCGGCGAACACCGGGGAGCTGTTTTTT
-	TRBV7-6	TRBJ2-7	-	CASSFSDSSSYEQYF	TGTGCCAGCAGCTTCTCGGACAGCAGCTCCTACGAGCAGTACTTC
-	TRBV15	TRBJ1-1	-	CATSRDLWSEAFF	TGTGCCACCAGCAGAGATCTTTGGTCCGAAGCTTTCTTT
-	TRBV7-6	TRBJ2-5	TRBD2	CASSFGRLAAETQYF	TGTGCCAGCAGCTTCGGAAGACTAGCGGCCGAGACCCAGTACTTC
few	TRBV20-1	TRBJ2-3	TRBD1	CSAREGTARTDTQYF	TGCAGTGCCAGAGAGGGGACAGCCCGCACAGATACGCAGTATTTT
few	TRBV5-1	TRBJ2-3	-	CASKGRVGTDTQYF	TGCGCCAGTAAGGGGCGGGTCGGGACAGATACGCAGTATTTT
-	TRBV7-9	TRBJ2-2	-	CAPSPGGTGELFF	TGTGCCCCCAGCCCCGGGGGAACCGGGGAGCTGTTTTTT
few	TRBV5-1	TRBJ1-1	-	CASSFPDRRNTEAFF	TGCGCCAGCAGCTTCCCCGACAGGAGGAACACTGAAGCTTTCTTT
few	TRBV11-2	TRBJ1-6	-	CASSLGGPARSPLHF	TGTGCCAGCAGCTTAGGTGGCCCCGCTAGGTCACCCCTCCACTTT
few	TRBV6-6	TRBJ2-7	TRBD2	CASRSWGLGDDEQYF	TGTGCCAGCAGATCCTGGGGACTAGGCGACGACGAGCAGTACTTC